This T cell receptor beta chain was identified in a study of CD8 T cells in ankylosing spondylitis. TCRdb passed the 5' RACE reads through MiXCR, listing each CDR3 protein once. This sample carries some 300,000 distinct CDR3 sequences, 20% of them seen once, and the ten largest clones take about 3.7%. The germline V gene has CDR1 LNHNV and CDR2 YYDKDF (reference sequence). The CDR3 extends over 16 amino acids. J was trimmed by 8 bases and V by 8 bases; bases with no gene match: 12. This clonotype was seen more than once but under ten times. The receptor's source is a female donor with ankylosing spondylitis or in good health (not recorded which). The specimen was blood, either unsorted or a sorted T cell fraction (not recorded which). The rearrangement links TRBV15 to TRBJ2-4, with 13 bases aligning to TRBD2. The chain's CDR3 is CATSPRLAGGGDIQYF. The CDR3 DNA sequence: TGTGCCACCTCCCCGAGACTAGCGGGAGGCGGAGACATTCAGTACTTC.